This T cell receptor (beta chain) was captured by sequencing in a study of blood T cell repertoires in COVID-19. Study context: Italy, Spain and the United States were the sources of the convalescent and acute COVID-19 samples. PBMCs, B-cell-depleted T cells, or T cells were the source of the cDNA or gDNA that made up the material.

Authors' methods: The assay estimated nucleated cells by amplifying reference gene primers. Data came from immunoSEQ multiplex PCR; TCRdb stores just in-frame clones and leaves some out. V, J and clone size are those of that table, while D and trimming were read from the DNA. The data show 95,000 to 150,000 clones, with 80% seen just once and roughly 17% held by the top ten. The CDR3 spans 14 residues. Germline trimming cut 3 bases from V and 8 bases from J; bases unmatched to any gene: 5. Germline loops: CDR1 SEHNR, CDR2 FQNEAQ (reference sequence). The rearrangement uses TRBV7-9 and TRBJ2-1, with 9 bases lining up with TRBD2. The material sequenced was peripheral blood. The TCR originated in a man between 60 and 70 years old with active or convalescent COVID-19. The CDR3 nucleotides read TGTGCCAGCAGCTTCCCGGGACTAGCTTATGAGCAGTTCTTC. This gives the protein CASSFPGLAYEQFF.